The present TCR beta chain was sequenced within a study of cytomegalovirus exposure and HLA in healthy donors. The study, taken as a whole, reports: Within a later analysis, the majority of CMV-associated TCR beta chains appeared HLA-restricted.

This clone occurred a few times. Antigen: not known. The PCR was carried out with 60 Vbeta primers and 13 Jbeta primers. Sequencing used immunoSEQ multiplex PCR; TCRdb keeps in-frame clones, though not all of them. The data contain more than 80,000 clones, about 81% of them singletons. The CDR3 sequence is 16 residues long. V was trimmed by 0 bases and J by 1 base, leaving 10 bases between them. The germline V gene encodes CDR1 SGHRS and CDR2 YFSETQ. This TCR derives from a male donor in good health and CMV-seropositive. Sequenced material: PBMCs. The chain employs TRBV5-1 and TRBJ2-2, with D possibly TRBD2 on 5 matching bases. DNA for the CDR3: TGCGCCAGCAGCTTGGGAGCAGCGGTGAACACCGGGGAGCTGTTTTTT. This encodes CASSLGAAVNTGELFF.